The 20 T cell receptor beta chains listed next were all sequenced from one sample in a study of T cell changes during pregnancy in multiple sclerosis (dated by TCRdb to between 2018 and 2021). The method was the immunoSEQ multiplex PCR assay. TCRdb provides this immuneACCESS table in a form limited to in-frame rearrangements. Some clones are lacking; in checked studies, under half of them reflect an unresolved V gene, and why the rest are absent is not known. The sample records 16,000 or so clones, approximately 96% of which are singletons. The ten largest clonotypes hold 0.8% to 1% of the sample. The material sequenced was peripheral blood, taken in the third trimester of pregnancy. The receptors were gathered from a female donor with multiple sclerosis, enrolled in a pregnancy study.

The chain is built from TRBV4-1 and TRBJ1-5; D is possibly TRBD1 (5 bases). Looked up from germline, CDR1 is MGHRA and CDR2 is YSYEKL. The CDR3 is 15 residues long. The V gene lost 1 base and the J gene lost 3 bases, with 10 bases spanning the gap. CDR3 bases: TGCGCCAGCAGCCAAGGTGGGGCGGACAATCAGCCCCAGCATTTT. The encoded protein is CASSQGGADNQPQHF.

With respect to this clone: Other DNA sequences of this sample code for an identical CDR3. The chain uses TRBV6-5 and TRBJ2-5; D perhaps matches TRBD1 (5 bases). Germline assignment: CDR1 MNHEY and CDR2 SVGAGI. Trimming stripped 6 bases from V and 5 bases from J, with 13 bases between. The CDR3 is made up of 13 amino acids. As DNA, the CDR3 is TGTGCCAGCAGAAATACAGGTCCGGAGACCCAGTACTTC. This codes for CASRNTGPETQYF.

This clone was recorded a few times. The genes are TRBV5-4 and TRBJ2-7; a weak D match, TRBD2 (6 bases). The CDR3 consists of 16 residues. V was trimmed by 3 bases and J by 7 bases, leaving 23 bases between them. Germline CDR1 is SGHNT and CDR2 is YYREEE (reference sequence). CDR3 loop: CASSSIPGLRPGEQYF. The CDR3, as DNA: TGTGCCAGCAGCTCAATCCCGGGACTCAGGCCGGGAGAGCAGTACTTC.

The V call is TRBV6-5, the J call TRBJ1-5, with D unresolved. CDR3 length: 15 amino acids. V was pared by 6 bases and J by 1 base, with 13 bases between. CDR1 and CDR2 from the germline V gene are MNHEY and SVGAGI. The CDR3 sequence is CASRAQGGSNQPQHF. The CDR3 DNA sequence: TGTGCCAGCAGGGCACAAGGAGGGAGCAATCAGCCCCAGCATTTT.

The V gene is TRBV6-1, the J gene TRBJ1-2, with TRBD1 matching 10 bases. The V gene's germline CDR1 is MNHNS and CDR2 SASEGT. V shed 0 bases, J shed 8 bases, and the junction held 18 bases outside the gene matches. The CDR3 is 19 amino acids. DNA for the CDR3: TGTGCCAGCAGTGAAGCGTTGAGAGGGGGGACAGGGGTAGTATGGGGCTACACCTTC. The encoded protein is CASSEALRGGTGVVWGYTF.

The J gene is TRBJ1-5, the V gene TRBV6-6; 7 bases fit TRBD1. The CDR3 consists of 14 residues. V lost 6 bases, J lost 5 bases, and 7 bases stayed unmatched. Germline V CDR1 and CDR2: MNHNY, SVGAGI (reference sequence). DNA of the CDR3: TGTGCCAGCAGAACCACAGGGGCGGATCAGCCCCAGCATTTT. Protein product: CASRTTGADQPQHF.

This clone occurred once. The chain combines TRBV6-4 with TRBJ2-3; 7 bases line up with TRBD2. Unmatched junction bases numbered 4, after V lost 6 bases and J lost 1 base. This CDR3 contains 14 residues. CDR1 MRHNA and CDR2 SNTAGT come from the germline V gene. The CDR3 spells CASSPGGGTDTQYF. DNA for the CDR3: TGTGCCAGCAGCCCGGGAGGCGGCACAGATACGCAGTATTTT.

This chain links TRBV27 with TRBJ1-4, with a possible D match to TRBD1 (5 bases). Trimming removed 7 bases at V and 7 bases at J, with 16 bases between. The CDR3 spans 14 residues. Germline V gene lookup returns CDR1 MNHEY and CDR2 SMNVEV (reference sequence). CDR3 DNA sequence: TGTGCCAGCACCCCTACAGGAACGGGTGAAAAACTGTTTTTT. Translation gives CASTPTGTGEKLFF.

The V and J genes are TRBV7-8 and TRBJ1-2, with D perhaps matching TRBD1 (5 bases). The CDR3 is 15 residues long. The germline V and J ends were trimmed by 5 bases and 4 bases, with 17 bases remaining between them. Germline V gene lookup returns CDR1 SGHVS and CDR2 FQNEAQ. The CDR3 loop reads CASSNRGTQGYGYTF. CDR3 nucleotides: TGTGCCAGCAGCAATCGGGGGACCCAGGGCTATGGCTACACCTTC.

Only one count was recorded for this clone. The V gene is TRBV30, the J gene TRBJ1-2; D is undetermined. V lost 5 bases and J 0 bases, leaving 13 bases between the germline ends. CDR1 is GTSNPN and CDR2 is SVGIG in the germline V gene (reference sequence). CDR3 size: 14 residues. CDR3: CAWGEGGANYGYTF. DNA for the CDR3: TGTGCCTGGGGGGAGGGTGGGGCTAACTATGGCTACACCTTC.

The J gene is TRBJ1-1, the V gene TRBV10-3, with 7 bases matching TRBD1. This CDR3 is 14 amino acids long. The V and J ends lost 9 bases and 5 bases, in that order; junction bases with no gene match: 12. The germline CDR1 and CDR2 sequences are ENHRY and SYGVKD. CDR3 nucleotide sequence: TGTGCCATTCGACAGGGTCCGGGAGTTACTGAAGCTTTCTTT. Encoded protein: CAIRQGPGVTEAFF.

This chain joins TRBV19 and TRBJ1-5, with D possibly matching TRBD1 (5 bases). The CDR3 extends over 12 amino acids. Germline CDR1 reads LNHDA; CDR2 reads SQIVND (reference sequence). V was clipped by 4 bases and J by 10 bases, with 11 bases between them. The CDR3 region has the DNA TGTGCCAGTAGTACCGGGACTCCCCCCCAGCATTTT. Protein: CASSTGTPPQHF.

V gene TRBV5-1 combines with J gene TRBJ1-4; unclear D gene. CDR3 size: 15 residues. V gave up 4 bases and J gave up 8 bases, with 18 bases separating them. Germline V gene lookup returns CDR1 SGHRS and CDR2 YFSETQ. DNA of the CDR3: TGCGCCAGCAGCCCGGGGAGGATGACCTTGGAAAAACTGTTTTTT. This gives the protein CASSPGRMTLEKLFF.

The J gene is TRBJ2-5, the V gene TRBV2; 9 bases are a match to TRBD2. Germline V lookup: CDR1 SNHLY, CDR2 FYNNEI. This CDR3 is built from 16 residues. After removal of 4 bases from V and 0 bases from J, the junction contained 6 bases not matched to a gene. The CDR3 here is CASSGLAGSYQETQYF. CDR3 coding DNA: TGTGCCAGCAGTGGGCTAGCGGGGTCTTACCAAGAGACCCAGTACTTC.

The rearrangement joins TRBV6-6 to TRBJ1-2, with 9 bases matching TRBD1. Germline lookup yields CDR1 MNHNY and CDR2 SVGAGI (reference sequence). The V gene end was trimmed by 6 bases and the J gene end by 4 bases; junction bases not matched to a gene: 3. The CDR3 covers 13 residues. The CDR3: CASSQTGGYGYTF. DNA of the CDR3: TGTGCCAGCAGCCAGACAGGGGGCTATGGCTACACCTTC.

The chain is built from TRBV5-1 and TRBJ2-3, with a weak D call TRBD2 (6 bases). The CDR3 is 17 residues long. Germline assignment: CDR1 SGHRS and CDR2 YFSETQ. V was clipped by 3 bases and J by 1 base, with 18 bases between them. CDR3 DNA sequence: TGCGCCAGCAGCTCCTACCAGGCCGGGGAGGGCACAGATACGCAGTATTTT. Translated, it gives CASSSYQAGEGTDTQYF.

The gene calls are TRBV5-1 and TRBJ2-1; 9 bases match TRBD2. CDR1 SGHRS and CDR2 YFSETQ come from the germline V gene. Trimming took 9 bases from V and 2 from J; bases not matched to a gene: 12. The CDR3 sequence is 16 residues long. The CDR3 DNA reads TGCGCCACCGCCAGCCTTAGCGGGGGAGCCTACAATGAGCAGTTCTTC. It specifies CATASLSGGAYNEQFF.

The rearrangement joins TRBV5-8 to TRBJ2-7, with 7 positions matching TRBD1. The germline CDR1 and CDR2 sequences are SGHTS and YDEGEE. Germline trimming cut 0 bases from V and 6 bases from J; bases unmatched to any gene: 9. This CDR3 spans 15 amino acids. The CDR3 nucleotides are TGTGCCAGCAGCTTGGGACTGACAGGGCTCGGCGAGCAGTACTTC. Its protein product is CASSLGLTGLGEQYF.

This sequence joins TRBV15 and TRBJ1-1; D call uncertain. With 0 bases removed from V and 1 base from J, the gap between germline ends came to 9 bases. The CDR3 has 15 residues. Germline CDR1 reads LNHNV; CDR2 reads YYDKDF (reference sequence). The CDR3 loop reads CATSRDRGGNTEAFF. The CDR3, as DNA: TGTGCCACCAGCAGAGATCGGGGTGGGAACACTGAAGCTTTCTTT.

The CDR3 DNA reads as TGCGCCAGCAGCCCCTCGGGACAGGGACCTTTCTACGAGCAGTACTTC. This translates into CASSPSGQGPFYEQYF. This sequence joins TRBV4-1 and TRBJ2-7, with 9 bases lining up with TRBD1. This CDR3 is 16 amino acids long. Per germline, CDR1 MGHRA and CDR2 YSYEKL. The V and J ends lost 4 bases and 3 bases, in that order; junction bases with no gene match: 10.